These 16 T cell receptor beta chains originate from one sample sequenced in a study of CD8 T cells in ankylosing spondylitis. TCRdb analysed the 5' RACE reads with MiXCR anew, one entry per CDR3 protein. The sample consists of a few hundred thousand distinct CDR3 sequences, about 7% of them appearing once. Study-wide findings and caveats: Among TCR beta sequences, a motif of several highly homologous variants appeared characteristic of ankylosing spondylitis blood.

These receptors' antigens are unknown. Specimen: blood, either unsorted or a sorted T cell fraction (not recorded which). All receptors derive from a male donor with ankylosing spondylitis.

This clonotype was seen many times. This sequence joins TRBV12-3 or TRBV12-4 and TRBJ2-2; D remains unclear. This CDR3 has 13 amino acids. Trimming removed 5 bases from V and 4 bases from J, with 8 bases in between. CDR3 DNA sequence: TGTGCCAGCAGTAGGATTTTCACCGGGGAGCTGTTTTTT. Translation: CASSRIFTGELFF.

This clonotype was recorded only once. The chain employs TRBV6-2 or TRBV6-3 and TRBJ2-3; 12 nucleotides agree with TRBD1. Germline-derived CDR1 and CDR2 are MNHEY and SVGEGT. The CDR3 length is 14 residues. With V trimmed by 5 bases and J by 4 bases, 1 base remained unmatched. The chain's CDR3 is CASSGTGGADTQYF. In DNA, the CDR3 is TGTGCCAGCAGTGGGACAGGGGGCGCAGATACGCAGTATTTT.

This clonotype has ten or more counts. The chain recombines TRBV6-2 or TRBV6-3 with TRBJ1-5; possible D gene TRBD1, 5 bases. The CDR3 contains 13 residues. V shed 3 bases and J shed 4 bases, with 7 bases lying between them. Germline lookup yields CDR1 MNHEY and CDR2 SVGEGT. DNA for the CDR3: TGTGCCAGCAGTTATGGGGGTAATCAGCCCCAGCATTTT. This gives the protein CASSYGGNQPQHF.

The V call is TRBV6-6, the J call TRBJ2-1; D remains unclear. There are 17 residues in the CDR3. V dropped 0 bases and J dropped 0 bases, with 12 bases sitting between them. The V gene's germline CDR1 is MNHNY and CDR2 SVGAGI (reference sequence). CDR3 protein: CASSYSPTRVSYNEQFF. The CDR3 DNA is TGTGCCAGCAGTTACTCCCCAACAAGGGTCTCCTACAATGAGCAGTTCTTC.

This clonotype was counted ten times or more. The chain combines TRBV20-1 with TRBJ2-6; 12 positions match TRBD2. CDR1 is DFQATT, CDR2 SNEGSKA, per germline (reference sequence). Trimming cost V 5 bases and J 1 base; bases outside gene matches: 6. CDR3 size: 17 residues. DNA for the CDR3: TGCAGTGCTCTACAGACTAGCGGGAGTTCTGGGGCCAACGTCCTGACTTTC. This encodes CSALQTSGSSGANVLTF.

This clonotype was seen at least ten times. The gene calls are TRBV5-1 and TRBJ2-5; 8 positions match TRBD2. The CDR3 spans 15 residues. The V and J ends lost 0 bases and 1 base, in that order; junction bases with no gene match: 2. The germline V gene encodes CDR1 SGHRS and CDR2 YFSETQ. CDR3 sequence: CASSLGSGGQETQYF. DNA of the CDR3: TGCGCCAGCAGCTTGGGGAGCGGGGGCCAAGAGACCCAGTACTTC. Drawing the rest from reference TRBV5-1 and TRBJ2-5, the complete variable domain is KAGVTQTPRYLIKTRGQQVTLSCSPISGHRSVSWYQQTPGQGLQFLFEYFSETQRNKGNFPGRFSGRQFSNSRSEMNVSTLELGDSALYLCASSLGSGGQETQYFGPGTRLLVL.

There are many counts of this clonotype. The V gene is TRBV20-1, the J gene TRBJ1-1; TRBD1 agrees at 7 bases. Trimming at V came to 7 bases and at J to 3 bases, leaving 5 bases not matched to a gene. The germline V gene has CDR1 DFQATT and CDR2 SNEGSKA (reference sequence). This CDR3 has 12 amino acids. DNA for the CDR3: TGCAGTGGGCAGGGGGATGACACTGAAGCTTTCTTT. This sequence encodes CSGQGDDTEAFF.

This clonotype was seen many times. V is TRBV29-1 and J is TRBJ2-7, with D possibly being TRBD1 or TRBD2 (5 bases each). Germline values: CDR1 SQVTM, CDR2 ANQGSEA. The CDR3 loop spans 12 amino acids. V shed 6 bases and J shed 5 bases, with 14 bases lying between them. DNA of the CDR3: TGCAGCGTGGGGGAGAGGCTGCACGAGCAGTACTTC. It specifies CSVGERLHEQYF.

This clonotype was seen ten or more times. The genes are TRBV7-9 and TRBJ2-2; D is uncertain. Trimming took off 3 bases at V and 3 bases at J, with 8 bases between the two ends. Germline V gene lookup returns CDR1 SEHNR and CDR2 FQNEAQ (reference sequence). The CDR3 runs 14 residues. CDR3 sequence reads: CASSLVWDTGELFF. CDR3 bases: TGTGCCAGCAGCTTGGTCTGGGACACCGGGGAGCTGTTTTTT.

This clonotype appeared many times. The genes are TRBV6-2 or TRBV6-3 and TRBJ2-1; 9 bases agree with TRBD2. Germline CDR1 reads MNHEY; CDR2 reads SVGEGT. This CDR3 is built from 14 residues. V gave up 11 bases and J gave up 2 bases; unmatched junction bases: 7. The DNA for the CDR3 is TGTGCCCATAAGGAGCGGGGGGCCTACAATGAGCAGTTCTTC. It specifies CAHKERGAYNEQFF.

This clonotype was observed many times. The V and J genes are TRBV4-3 and TRBJ2-1, with D maybe TRBD1 (5 bases). Germline V gene sequence: CDR1 LGHNA, CDR2 YSLEER. CDR3 length equals 15 residues. V was trimmed by 1 base and J by 8 bases, leaving 15 bases between them. CDR3 sequence: CASSQVPPGNHEQFF. The CDR3 nucleotides read TGCGCCAGCAGCCAAGTACCCCCAGGGAACCATGAGCAGTTCTTC.

This clonotype was detected ten times or more. J is TRBJ2-1 and V is TRBV6-1, with D tentatively TRBD1 (7 bases). CDR3 length equals 16 residues. V was clipped by 7 bases and J by 4 bases, with 20 bases between them. The V gene's germline CDR1 is MNHNS and CDR2 SASEGT. CDR3 in DNA: TGTGCCAGCACCGAAAGGCGGGACAGATTTTACAATGAGCAGTTCTTC. It is translated as CASTERRDRFYNEQFF.

The V gene is TRBV19, the J gene TRBJ2-2, with a weak D call TRBD2 (5 bases). Germline CDR1 and CDR2: LNHDA and SQIVND (reference sequence). The CDR3 is 14 residues long. The V and J ends lost 6 bases and 6 bases respectively, with 14 bases between them. The CDR3 region has the DNA TGTGCCAGTAGCCCGAGGGCCACCCCCGGGGAGCTGTTTTTT. It specifies CASSPRATPGELFF.

Turning to this clonotype: The junction departs from the called germline gene at one end, perhaps through a read error. The chain recombines TRBV9 with TRBJ1-1, with 10 nucleotides matching TRBD1. Germline CDR1 is SGDLS and CDR2 is YYNGEE. This CDR3 is built from 11 residues. CDR3 nucleotides: TGTGCCAGCAGCGCGGACAGGGGGTTAGCCTTT. It encodes CASSADRGLAF.

Ten or more counts support this clonotype. This chain uses TRBV7-9 with TRBJ2-5; no reliable D call. V dropped 2 bases and J dropped 5 bases, with 15 bases sitting between them. The CDR3 loop spans 15 amino acids. Germline values: CDR1 SEHNR, CDR2 FQNEAQ (reference sequence). CDR3 in amino acids: CASSLPRVIEETQYF. The CDR3 nucleotides read TGTGCCAGCAGCTTACCCCGGGTGATTGAGGAGACCCAGTACTTC.

In its sample, this clonotype was seen a few times. This rearrangement joins TRBV12-3 or TRBV12-4 to TRBJ2-1, with TRBD2 matching over 8 bases. CDR3 length: 16 amino acids. Germline trimming cut 3 bases from V and 1 base from J; bases unmatched to any gene: 5. CDR3 sequence reads: CASSLTLAASYNEQFF. The DNA of the CDR3 is TGTGCCAGCAGTTTGACACTAGCGGCTTCCTACAATGAGCAGTTCTTC.